The next 27 T cell receptor beta chains were all read from a single sample in a study of somatic mutations in cytotoxic T cells in rheumatoid arthritis (TCRdb year 2017). Library prep was done by the immunoSEQ multiplex PCR assay. The clones in this table, taken by TCRdb from immuneACCESS, are in-frame only. Not every clone is retained; where verified, under half of the shortfall comes from an unresolved V gene, and the cause of the rest is unknown. A total of some 20,000 clones appear in this sample, around four fifths of them only once. The ten largest clonotypes hold approximately 14% of the sample. Sequenced: CD8+ T cells sorted from blood. The source of these receptors is an adult with rheumatoid arthritis.

The V gene is TRBV13, the J gene TRBJ2-5; no firm D call. In germline, CDR1 is PRHDT, CDR2 FYEKMQ (reference sequence). Trimming took 4 bases from V and 5 from J, leaving 8 bases between them. This CDR3 region has 12 residues. As DNA, the CDR3 is TGTGCCAGCAGCTCGGAACGGGAGACCCAGTACTTC. The encoded protein is CASSSERETQYF.

The rearrangement links TRBV7-3 to TRBJ2-4; 7 bases agree with TRBD1. The CDR3 loop spans 13 amino acids. V dropped 5 bases and J dropped 8; count of bases not matched to a gene: 6. CDR1 SGHTA and CDR2 FQGTGA come from the germline V gene. The CDR3 protein is CASSLGQLDIQYF. The CDR3 DNA sequence: TGTGCCAGCAGCCTGGGACAGTTAGACATTCAGTACTTC.

This clone was detected only a few times. The chain employs TRBV25-1 and TRBJ1-1; no clear D. V lost 5 bases to trimming and J lost 3 bases, with 7 bases between them. The CDR3 has 12 amino acids. Germline CDR1 reads MGHDK; CDR2 reads SYGVNS. The CDR3 protein is CASSSWYTEAFF. The DNA for the CDR3 is TGTGCCAGCAGTTCTTGGTACACTGAAGCTTTCTTT.

This chain joins TRBV7-9 and TRBJ2-5; 8 bases are shared with TRBD1. J lost 5 bases, V lost 8 bases, and 7 bases had no gene match. The germline gives CDR1 SEHNR, CDR2 FQNEAQ (reference sequence). The CDR3 is 13 residues long. Written as DNA, the CDR3 is TGTGCCAGCCTTGGACAGGGCAGGGAGACCCAGTACTTC. This sequence encodes CASLGQGRETQYF.

The rearrangement links TRBV10-3 to TRBJ2-5, with 12 bases fitting TRBD2. Germline V CDR1 and CDR2: ENHRY, SYGVKD. The CDR3 loop spans 17 amino acids. V shed 5 bases and J 3 bases; nucleotides not matched to a gene: 10. The CDR3 DNA is TGTGCCATCAGTCTGCACAAGACTAGCGGGGGAGAAGAGACCCAGTACTTC. Its protein product is CAISLHKTSGGEETQYF.

This clone was observed once. The chain recombines TRBV13 with TRBJ2-1; 9 bases fit TRBD2. Germline V gene sequence: CDR1 PRHDT, CDR2 FYEKMQ (reference sequence). V dropped 1 base and J dropped 3; count of bases not matched to a gene: 1. The CDR3 is made up of 15 amino acids. As DNA, the CDR3 is TGTGCCAGCAGCTTAGAAGCGGGGGGCTACAATGAGCAGTTCTTC. Translated: CASSLEAGGYNEQFF.

This clone was picked up a small number of times. This chain links TRBV5-1 with TRBJ2-1; D uncertain. Trimming removed 7 bases from V and 5 bases from J, with 16 bases in between. The germline gives CDR1 SGHRS, CDR2 YFSETQ. The CDR3 runs 14 residues. Written as DNA, the CDR3 is TGCGCCAGCGGCTGGGCGTCCCCAAACAATGAGCAGTTCTTC. Protein sequence: CASGWASPNNEQFF.

This chain uses TRBV7-9 with TRBJ1-2, with D perhaps matching TRBD1 (5 bases). CDR3 length equals 14 residues. Trimming took off 3 bases at V and 4 bases at J, with 12 bases between the two ends. Germline V gene sequence: CDR1 SEHNR, CDR2 FQNEAQ (reference sequence). The CDR3 region is CASSFPGTIYGYTF. In nucleotides, the CDR3 is TGTGCCAGCAGCTTTCCCGGGACCATCTATGGCTACACCTTC.

V is TRBV7-2 and J is TRBJ2-1; tentatively, D is TRBD1 or TRBD2 (5 bases each). Trimming stripped 1 base from V and 8 bases from J, with 15 bases between. Germline CDR1 is SGHTA and CDR2 is FQGNSA. This CDR3 is 15 amino acids long. The CDR3 region is CASSLVAGTLDEQFF. The DNA of the CDR3 is TGTGCCAGCAGCTTAGTGGCTGGGACGCTGGATGAGCAGTTCTTC.

In regard to this clone: An end of the junction differs from the germline gene, which may be a read error. The chain carries TRBV7-7 and TRBJ2-5; 8 positions match TRBD2. In germline, CDR1 is SSHAT, CDR2 FNYEAQ (reference sequence). The CDR3 runs 14 residues. DNA of the CDR3: TGTGCTAGCAGCTCCTCGGGACTAGGAGAGACCCAGTACTTC. Translation: CASSSSGLGETQYF.

A single count supports this clone. The CDR3 region is CASSGGLASGEQYF. The CDR3 nucleotides are TGTGCCAGTAGTGGGGGACTAGCATCCGGCGAGCAGTACTTC. This chain joins TRBV19 and TRBJ2-7; 9 bases are shared with TRBD2. The junction had 8 bases not matched to a gene; V was cut back by 5 bases and J by 6 bases. CDR3 length: 14 residues. Germline loops: CDR1 LNHDA, CDR2 SQIVND (reference sequence).

This rearrangement joins TRBV2 to TRBJ2-1; 7 nucleotides match TRBD1. Unmatched junction bases numbered 6, after V lost 6 bases and J lost 10 bases. Germline lookup yields CDR1 SNHLY and CDR2 FYNNEI. CDR3 size: 12 residues. The CDR3 reads CASSLGGAEQFF. DNA for the CDR3: TGTGCCAGCAGCCTAGGGGGCGCCGAGCAGTTCTTC.

The V gene is TRBV4-2, the J gene TRBJ2-1, with 12 bases matching TRBD2. The CDR3 covers 16 residues. Trimming at V came to 0 bases and at J to 9 bases, leaving 6 bases not matched to a gene. Germline-derived CDR1 and CDR2 are LGHNA and YNFKEQ. The CDR3 bases are TGTGCCAGCAGCCAAGAGAGACTAGCGGGAGTGGGTGAGCAGTTCTTC. As protein: CASSQERLAGVGEQFF.

This clone has more than one count but fewer than ten. The chain employs TRBV5-4 and TRBJ2-7; 15 bases line up with TRBD2. This CDR3 is built from 15 residues. The V gene's germline CDR1 is SGHNT and CDR2 YYREEE (reference sequence). V shed 3 bases, J shed 3 bases, and the junction held 1 base outside the gene matches. This CDR3 is CASSWGLAGGYEQYF. As DNA, the CDR3 is TGTGCCAGCAGCTGGGGACTAGCGGGAGGCTACGAGCAGTACTTC.

The rearrangement uses TRBV5-5 and TRBJ2-7, with D unresolved. V shed 2 bases and J shed 5 bases, with 11 bases lying between them. The CDR3 is 13 residues long. Per germline, CDR1 SGHKS and CDR2 YYEKEE (reference sequence). DNA for the CDR3: TGTGCCAGCAGCTTTGGGGTGAGGAACGAGCAGTACTTC. Its protein is CASSFGVRNEQYF.

This clone was detected only once. The chain combines TRBV28 with TRBJ2-1; 7 bases align to TRBD1. This CDR3 comprises 14 residues. Germline CDR1 is MDHEN and CDR2 is SYDVKM. V trimming: 3 bases; J trimming: 6 bases; junction bases outside the gene matches: 5. The CDR3 region is CASSFGPGGNEQFF. The CDR3 nucleotides are TGTGCCAGCAGTTTCGGTCCAGGGGGCAATGAGCAGTTCTTC.

The V gene is TRBV18, the J gene TRBJ2-5; D is perhaps TRBD2 (6 bases). The CDR3 has 14 amino acids. Deletions cut 4 bases from V and 2 bases from J, with 11 bases between. Germline lookup yields CDR1 KGHSH and CDR2 LQKENI. The chain's CDR3 is CASSHPRGQETQYF. For the CDR3, the DNA is TGTGCCAGCTCACACCCACGGGGGCAAGAGACCCAGTACTTC.

This chain connects TRBV7-8 to TRBJ2-1; D possibly uses TRBD1 or TRBD2 (5 bases each). CDR3 length: 16 amino acids. Per the germline V gene, CDR1 is SGHVS and CDR2 is FQNEAQ. Between the trimmed V and J ends, which lost 4 bases and 4 bases, there was a span of 17 bases. The CDR3 nucleotides read TGTGCCAGCAGCTCCTGGGACGGATCCTTATACAATGAGCAGTTCTTC. Protein sequence: CASSSWDGSLYNEQFF.

The rearrangement uses TRBV27 and TRBJ1-2, with 11 bases lining up with TRBD1. V lost 1 base, J lost 12 bases, and 4 bases stayed unmatched. The germline V gene encodes CDR1 MNHEY and CDR2 SMNVEV (reference sequence). The CDR3 has 13 amino acids. In DNA form, the CDR3 reads TGTGCCAGCAGTTTATACGGGACAGGGGGTAACACCTTC. It specifies CASSLYGTGGNTF.

V usage is TRBV25-1 and J usage is TRBJ1-4; D is unclear. The CDR3 consists of 15 residues. Trimming cost V 2 bases and J 4 bases, with 11 bases left between them. Germline CDR1 and CDR2: MGHDK and SYGVNS. In DNA, the CDR3 is TGTGCCAGCAGTGAAACTGCTCGCCTTAATGAAAAACTGTTTTTT. Protein product: CASSETARLNEKLFF.

The chain couples TRBV18 to TRBJ1-4; weak D call: TRBD1 (5 bases). The V gene lost 3 bases and the J gene lost 8 bases, with 7 bases spanning the gap. Germline CDR1 KGHSH, CDR2 LQKENI. The CDR3 has 12 amino acids. The CDR3 nucleotides are TGTGCCAGCTCACCCGGGGCGGAAAAACTGTTTTTT. The encoded protein is CASSPGAEKLFF.

This clone was seen a few times. The rearrangement uses TRBV2 and TRBJ2-7; 12 bases match TRBD1. V trimming: 8 bases; J trimming: 3 bases; junction bases outside the gene matches: 8. CDR3 length equals 15 residues. Per the germline V gene, CDR1 is SNHLY and CDR2 is FYNNEI. CDR3 protein: CASWGGTGGVYEQYV. The CDR3 nucleotides are TGTGCCAGCTGGGGGGGGACAGGGGGCGTCTACGAGCAGTACGTC.

This sequence joins TRBV11-2 and TRBJ2-5; D uncertain. Looked up from germline, CDR1 is SGHAT and CDR2 is FQNNGV. The CDR3 contains 14 residues. V lost 5 bases to trimming and J lost 0 bases, with 10 bases between them. DNA of the CDR3: TGTGCCAGCAGCGGAAACTTGTACCAAGAGACCCAGTACTTC. Translating gives CASSGNLYQETQYF.

V and J are TRBV5-6 and TRBJ2-6; either TRBD1 or TRBD2 may supply D (6 bases each). The CDR3 length is 19 residues. Germline V gene sequence: CDR1 SGHDT, CDR2 YYEEEE. Trimming cost V 4 bases and J 0 bases, with 20 bases left between them. DNA of the CDR3: TGTGCCAGCAGCATCCCTGGGGGGCGCCCCCTCTCTGGGGCCAACGTCCTGACTTTC. This sequence encodes CASSIPGGRPLSGANVLTF.

The J gene is TRBJ1-2, the V gene TRBV27; D is unclear. This CDR3 contains 13 residues. Trimming removed 0 bases from V and 6 bases from J, with 8 bases in between. Germline V lookup: CDR1 MNHEY, CDR2 SMNVEV (reference sequence). The CDR3 DNA follows: TGTGCCAGCAGTTTATCCGGGCAGGATGGCTACACCTTC. It specifies CASSLSGQDGYTF.

CDR3 in amino acids: CASSLRGDNTDTQYF. The CDR3 DNA is TGTGCCAGCAGCTTAAGGGGGGACAACACAGATACGCAGTATTTT. V gene TRBV13 combines with J gene TRBJ2-3; D is possibly TRBD1 or TRBD2 (6 bases each). Per the germline V gene, CDR1 is PRHDT and CDR2 is FYEKMQ (reference sequence). Between the trimmed V and J ends, which lost 2 bases and 2 bases, there was a span of 11 bases. The CDR3 consists of 15 residues.

V is TRBV28 and J is TRBJ2-7, with TRBD2 as a possible D gene (6 bases). The CDR3 consists of 13 residues. Germline values: CDR1 MDHEN, CDR2 SYDVKM. Deletions cut 7 bases from V and 12 bases from J, with 22 bases between. CDR3 DNA: TGTGCCAGCATTACCCCGGTGGTGGGGGGTTGGTACGTC. Protein product: CASITPVVGGWYV.